This T cell receptor beta chain was identified during a study of blood T cell repertoires in COVID-19 (dated by TCRdb to the early 2020s). About the investigation overall: Samples covering the acute and convalescent phases of COVID-19 were provided by collaborators in the United States, Italy and Spain. HLA class I and class II types, where available, came from metadata supplied by the sample provider rather than from assay-based typing. Samples were obtained from the ongoing ImmuneRACE study (first 160 participants) and from about 1,300 subjects provided by 6 global collaborators. Deeply sampled blood TCRbeta repertoires from subjects exposed to, actively infected with, or recovered from COVID-19 were included in the dataset. A de-identified subject ID, COVID-19 status, age in years and sex were almost always included in the sample metadata. The prospective study material was composed of cDNA or gDNA derived from T cells, B-cell-depleted T cells, or PBMCs. The repertoires were released in a freely available public database meant as a resource for research on the immune response to SARS-CoV-2.

Overall study results and their limits: How much clinical and demographic metadata was included differed by source and by participant, and the metadata was provided uncurated.

Whole blood was collected in K2EDTA tubes by collaborating institutions according to the institutions' own protocols. For TCRbeta analysis, collaborator samples were shipped as frozen whole blood, as isolated PBMCs, or as DNA extracted from either sample type. TCRbeta CDR3 regions were amplified from genomic DNA by means of the immunoSEQ Assay, a bias-controlled multiplex PCR. Turning to the authors' computational methods: Within the assay, amplification of reference gene primers was used to estimate how many nucleated cells each sample contained. Sequence reads were collapsed and filtered to measure the absolute abundance of every unique TCRbeta CDR3 rearrangement. For each sample, productive Simpson clonality was calculated as the square root of Simpson's diversity index over productive rearrangements. What TCRdb holds here is the immuneACCESS table cut down to in-frame rearrangements. Part of the clones is not present; checked against another copy, under half of the missing clones reflect an unresolved V gene, and the others are unexplained. From that table come the V and J calls and clone size; the DNA was used to work out D and trimming. The sample table lists 50,000 to 70,000 clones, 70% to 85% of them with a count of one. Of the sample, over 15% falls within the top ten clones.

The germline V end is reduced by 10 bases and the J end by 2 bases; junction bases left unmatched: 8. Its CDR3 holds 14 amino acids, cysteine through phenylalanine. Only the CDR3 DNA is retained, 42 bases long and in frame from the first base. CDR1 and CDR2, looked up from the germline V gene (reference sequence), are MNHEY and SMNVEV. Turning to this clone: The antigen it binds to is not known. Per-base quality was not reported, and no clone a single base away is much larger than it.

The sample consisted of peripheral blood. This TCR was sampled from a man in his 70s with active COVID-19. Recombination linked TRBV27 to TRBJ2-1, with 7 middle bases fitting TRBD2. The CDR3 protein sequence reads: CATLSGATYNEQFF. The sequence in DNA is TGTGCCACTCTGAGCGGGGCCACCTACAATGAGCAGTTCTTC.